This T cell receptor (beta chain) came from a study of EBV T-cell therapy then PD-1 blockade in nasopharyngeal carcinoma. Treatment indicated: AdE1-LMPpoly-expanded autologous EBV-specific T-cell therapy followed by anti-PD-1 nivolumab. Repertoires were generated with immunoSEQ multiplex PCR, while TCRdb's copy carries only in-frame clones and drops some. In the table there are around 23,000 clones, about 80% of which are singletons. Germline CDR1 LGHNA, CDR2 YSLEER. Trimming left V 0 bases short and J 4 bases short, with 12 bases between. This CDR3 has 15 amino acids. Remarks on this clone: What it binds is unknown.

This rearrangement joins TRBV4-3 to TRBJ1-2, with D unclear. This sample comprised CD8+ T cells from blood, obtained at approximately day 62 from a patient whose treatment included autologous EBV-specific T cells and nivolumab. The receptor's source is a man aged 40-50 years with nasopharyngeal carcinoma. The CDR3 reads CASSQERAGPYGYTF. The CDR3 bases are TGCGCCAGCAGCCAAGAAAGGGCAGGTCCCTATGGCTACACCTTC.